These 2 T cell receptor beta chains were sequenced from one sample in a study of a mutant IDH1 vaccine in newly diagnosed glioma (dated by TCRdb to about 2021). In light of the paper, this sample's time point label describes: week 5, during vaccination. Every vaccine dose consisted of 300 ug of a 20-mer mutant IDH1 peptide in Montanide, administered subcutaneously together with topical imiquimod. Their antigens remain unidentified. Receptors were amplified or captured by the immunoSEQ multiplex PCR assay. TCRdb stores this immuneACCESS table with in-frame sequences only. Part of the clones is absent; in the studies checked, under half of the shortfall reflects unresolved V genes, and no reason is known for the rest. Within this sample are about 25,000 clones, with about 76% of them counted one time only. Around 9% of the sample rests with the top ten. The sample consisted of PBMCs, taken from a glioma patient whose treatment included an IDH1 peptide vaccine. The receptors were sampled from a man aged 40-55 years with glioma.

The chain links TRBV10-2 to TRBJ2-1, with 10 bases aligning to TRBD2. The V gene end was trimmed by 7 bases and the J gene end by 4 bases; junction bases not matched to a gene: 10. The CDR3 extends over 16 amino acids. Germline values: CDR1 WSHSY, CDR2 SAAADI. CDR3 coding DNA: TGCGCCAGCACTCTAGGCACTAGCGGGGATTACAATGAGCAGTTCTTC. This encodes CASTLGTSGDYNEQFF.

This clone was counted once. The gene calls are TRBV19 and TRBJ2-1; weak D call: TRBD1 (5 bases). The germline gives CDR1 LNHDA, CDR2 SQIVND (reference sequence). V was shortened by 3 bases and J by 3 bases, with 9 bases between the two germline ends. The CDR3 sequence is 14 residues long. The CDR3 loop reads CASSIGRVYNEQFF. CDR3 in DNA: TGTGCCAGTAGTATTGGCAGGGTCTACAATGAGCAGTTCTTC.